Shown below are 10 T cell receptor beta chains from a single sample sequenced in a study of PD-1 blockade in classical Hodgkin lymphoma. Generated by immunoSEQ multiplex PCR, the TCRdb table keeps only in-frame clones and is missing some. This sample carries roughly 12,000 clones, roughly 75% of them seen once, and the ten largest clones take almost 35%. With no exception, relapse followed autologous stem cell transplantation in all patients, and brentuximab vedotin exposure varied. The input for sequencing was peripheral blood mononuclear cells (PBMCs), taken at baseline. Receptors originate from a human donor with classical Hodgkin lymphoma.

The gene calls are TRBV7-2 and TRBJ1-1; D is unresolved. Germline assignment: CDR1 SGHTA and CDR2 FQGNSA. Trimming cost V 2 bases and J 3 bases, with 13 bases left between them. The CDR3 runs to 15 residues. CDR3 loop: CASSLSGLGYTEAFF. The CDR3 nucleotides read TGTGCCAGCAGCTTAAGCGGGTTGGGATACACTGAAGCTTTCTTT.

This chain connects TRBV7-2 to TRBJ1-1; 10 bases match TRBD1. Germline V CDR1 and CDR2: SGHTA, FQGNSA. CDR3 length equals 16 residues. The V segment lost 5 bases and the J segment 6 bases; nucleotides outside the gene matches: 12. DNA of the CDR3: TGTGCCAGCAGCACTTGGACAGGGGGGGAGATGTCTGAAGCTTTCTTT. Encoded protein: CASSTWTGGEMSEAFF.

On this clone: One end of the junction is discordant with germline, which a read error may explain. Other DNA sequences within the sample encode an identical CDR3. Here the CDR3 DNA reads TGCGCCAGTAGCTTGGACGCGGATGGCTACACCTTC. Amino acids: CASSLDADGYTF. The J gene is TRBJ1-2, the V gene TRBV5-1, with D hard to call. Germline assignment: CDR1 SGHRS and CDR2 YFSETQ. The CDR3 sequence is 12 residues long.

The chain uses TRBV6-6 and TRBJ1-1; D is unresolved. Germline V gene lookup returns CDR1 MNHNY and CDR2 SVGAGI (reference sequence). Trimming removed 7 bases from V and 8 bases from J, with 14 bases in between. CDR3 length equals 12 residues. CDR3 nucleotides: TGTGCCAGCACCGCGTCAGCCCTAGAAGCTTTCTTT. It translates to CASTASALEAFF.

The chain recombines TRBV19 with TRBJ1-1; D unclear. Germline values: CDR1 LNHDA, CDR2 SQIVND (reference sequence). V was trimmed by 5 bases and J by 5 bases, leaving 9 bases between them. The CDR3 is 12 amino acids. DNA for the CDR3: TGTGCCAGTAGTCTAAAGAGGACTGAAGCTTTCTTT. Its translation is CASSLKRTEAFF.

The V call is TRBV5-1, the J call TRBJ1-5; no clear D. The germline V gene encodes CDR1 SGHRS and CDR2 YFSETQ. Trimming pared 5 bases from V and 5 bases from J, leaving 14 bases between. The length of the CDR3 is 14 residues. The CDR3 reads CASSFGPADQPQHF. CDR3 in DNA: TGCGCCAGCAGTTTCGGGCCGGCCGATCAGCCCCAGCATTTT. The whole variable domain, remainder taken from reference TRBV5-1 and TRBJ1-5, is KAGVTQTPRYLIKTRGQQVTLSCSPISGHRSVSWYQQTPGQGLQFLFEYFSETQRNKGNFPGRFSGRQFSNSRSEMNVSTLELGDSALYLCASSFGPADQPQHFGDGTRLSIL.

The CDR3 sequence: CASSLAQGPEQYV. The DNA for the CDR3 is TGTGCCAGCAGTTTAGCCCAGGGGCCCGAGCAGTACGTC. V usage is TRBV6-6 and J usage is TRBJ2-7; maybe TRBD1 (6 bases). The V gene's germline CDR1 is MNHNY and CDR2 SVGAGI (reference sequence). The V and J ends lost 4 bases and 6 bases respectively, with 13 bases between them. This CDR3 contains 13 residues.

This clone was seen a handful of times. V is TRBV27 and J is TRBJ2-1, with 12 bases matching TRBD2. The CDR3 covers 17 residues. CDR1 and CDR2 (germline): MNHEY, SMNVEV (reference sequence). V shed 3 bases and J 13 bases; nucleotides not matched to a gene: 16. CDR3 coding DNA: TGTGCCAGCAGTTTTAAGGGACTAGCGGGCTATCAAGCGAACCAGTTCTTC. Amino acid sequence: CASSFKGLAGYQANQFF.

The chain carries TRBV6-5 and TRBJ1-6; perhaps TRBD1 as D (6 bases). Deletions cut 4 bases from V and 10 bases from J, with 17 bases between. The CDR3 has 15 amino acids. CDR1 and CDR2 (germline): MNHEY, SVGAGI. In nucleotides, the CDR3 is TGTGCCAGCAGTTCTTCATCACAGGGAGGGTCACCCCTCCACTTT. Protein sequence: CASSSSSQGGSPLHF.

The chain employs TRBV6-1 and TRBJ2-5; D is unclear. This CDR3 has 15 amino acids. Germline V gene data show CDR1 as MNHNS and CDR2 as SASEGT. The CDR3 here is CASLLEVSLLETQYF. In DNA form, the CDR3 reads TGTGCTTCCCTCCTAGAAGTTTCCCTTTTAGAGACCCAGTACTTC.